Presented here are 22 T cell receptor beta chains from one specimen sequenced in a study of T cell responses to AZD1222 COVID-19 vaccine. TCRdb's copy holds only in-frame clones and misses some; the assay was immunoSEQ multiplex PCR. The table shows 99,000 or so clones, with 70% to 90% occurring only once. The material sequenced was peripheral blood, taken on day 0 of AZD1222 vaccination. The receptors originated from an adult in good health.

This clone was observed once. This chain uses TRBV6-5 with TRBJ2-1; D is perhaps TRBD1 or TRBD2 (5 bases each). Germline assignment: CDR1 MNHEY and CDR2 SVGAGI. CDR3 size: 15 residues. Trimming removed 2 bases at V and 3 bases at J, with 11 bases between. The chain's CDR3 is CASSYGDPNYNEQFF. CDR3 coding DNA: TGTGCCAGCAGTTACGGGGACCCAAACTACAATGAGCAGTTCTTC.

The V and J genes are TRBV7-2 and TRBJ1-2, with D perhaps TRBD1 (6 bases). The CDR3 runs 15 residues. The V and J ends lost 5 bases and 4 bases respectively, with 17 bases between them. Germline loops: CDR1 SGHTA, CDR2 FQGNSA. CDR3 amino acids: CASSPNGGRGYGYTF. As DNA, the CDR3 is TGTGCCAGCAGCCCCAATGGGGGCCGCGGCTATGGCTACACCTTC.

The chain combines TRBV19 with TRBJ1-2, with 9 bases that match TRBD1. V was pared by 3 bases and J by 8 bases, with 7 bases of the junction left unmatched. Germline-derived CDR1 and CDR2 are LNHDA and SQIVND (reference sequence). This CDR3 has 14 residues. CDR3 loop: CASSIGTGIVGYTF. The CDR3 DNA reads TGTGCCAGTAGTATCGGGACAGGGATCGTAGGCTACACCTTC.

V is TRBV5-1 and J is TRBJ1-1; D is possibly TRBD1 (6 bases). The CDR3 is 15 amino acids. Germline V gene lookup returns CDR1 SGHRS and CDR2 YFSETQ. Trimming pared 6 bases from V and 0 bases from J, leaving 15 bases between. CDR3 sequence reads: CASTGQGPMNTEAFF. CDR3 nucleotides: TGCGCCAGCACTGGTCAGGGGCCCATGAACACTGAAGCTTTCTTT.

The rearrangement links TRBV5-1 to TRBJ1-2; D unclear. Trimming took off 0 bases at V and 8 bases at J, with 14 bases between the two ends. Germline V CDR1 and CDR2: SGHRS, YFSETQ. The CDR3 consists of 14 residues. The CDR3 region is CASSLADPREGYTF. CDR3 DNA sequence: TGCGCCAGCAGCTTGGCCGATCCCCGGGAAGGCTACACCTTC.

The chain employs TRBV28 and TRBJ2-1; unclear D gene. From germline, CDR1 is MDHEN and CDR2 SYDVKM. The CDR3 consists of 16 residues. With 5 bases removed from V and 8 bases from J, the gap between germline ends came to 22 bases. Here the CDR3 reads CASSELRSGGSDEQFF. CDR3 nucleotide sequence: TGTGCCAGCAGTGAGCTCCGTAGTGGTGGATCGGATGAGCAGTTCTTC.

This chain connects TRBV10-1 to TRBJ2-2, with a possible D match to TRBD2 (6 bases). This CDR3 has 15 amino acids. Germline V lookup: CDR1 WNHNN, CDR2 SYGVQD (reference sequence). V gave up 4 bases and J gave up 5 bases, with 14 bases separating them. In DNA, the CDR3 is TGCGCCAGCAGTGGGAAGGGACTCGGGACCGGGGAGCTGTTTTTT. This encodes CASSGKGLGTGELFF.

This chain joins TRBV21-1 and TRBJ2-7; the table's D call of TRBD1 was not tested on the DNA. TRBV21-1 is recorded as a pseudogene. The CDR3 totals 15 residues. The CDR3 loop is CASSKLARDSYEQYF. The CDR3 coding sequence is TGTGCCAGCAGCAAGCTGGCCAGGGACAGCTACGAGCAGTACTTC.

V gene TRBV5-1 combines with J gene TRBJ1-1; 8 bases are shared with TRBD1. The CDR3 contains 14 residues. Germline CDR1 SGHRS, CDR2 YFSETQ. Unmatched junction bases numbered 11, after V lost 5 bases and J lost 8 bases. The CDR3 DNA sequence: TGCGCCAGCAGTCCGGACAGGGCTTTCGGGGAAGCTTTCTTT. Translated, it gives CASSPDRAFGEAFF. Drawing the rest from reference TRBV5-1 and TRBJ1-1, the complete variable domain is KAGVTQTPRYLIKTRGQQVTLSCSPISGHRSVSWYQQTPGQGLQFLFEYFSETQRNKGNFPGRFSGRQFSNSRSEMNVSTLELGDSALYLCASSPDRAFGEAFFGQGTRLTVV.

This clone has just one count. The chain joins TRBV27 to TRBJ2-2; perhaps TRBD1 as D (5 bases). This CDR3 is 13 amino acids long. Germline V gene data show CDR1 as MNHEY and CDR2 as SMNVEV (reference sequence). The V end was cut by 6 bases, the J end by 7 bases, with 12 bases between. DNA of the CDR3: TGTGCCAGCAGCCGCAGGGATCACGGGGAGCTGTTTTTT. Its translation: CASSRRDHGELFF.

The CDR3 bases are TGTGCCAGCAGTTCAAACAGGCGGGATCTTCCAAACTATGGCTACACCTTC. Its translation is CASSSNRRDLPNYGYTF. The chain combines TRBV9 with TRBJ1-2; TRBD1 is a possible D gene (5 bases). CDR3 length equals 17 residues. Trimming took 5 bases from V and 2 from J, leaving 22 bases between them. The V gene's germline CDR1 is SGDLS and CDR2 YYNGEE.

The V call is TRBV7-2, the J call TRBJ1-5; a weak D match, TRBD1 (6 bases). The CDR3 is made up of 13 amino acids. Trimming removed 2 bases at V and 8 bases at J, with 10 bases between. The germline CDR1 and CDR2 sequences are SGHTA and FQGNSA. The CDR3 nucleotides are TGTGCCAGCAGCTTAACCCGGGACAAGCCCCAGCATTTT. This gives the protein CASSLTRDKPQHF.

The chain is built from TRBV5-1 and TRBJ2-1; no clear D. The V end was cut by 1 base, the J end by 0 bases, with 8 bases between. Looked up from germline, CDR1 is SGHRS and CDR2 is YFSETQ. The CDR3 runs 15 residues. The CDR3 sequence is CASSLYPSSYNEQFF. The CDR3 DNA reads TGCGCCAGCAGCTTGTATCCTAGCTCCTACAATGAGCAGTTCTTC.

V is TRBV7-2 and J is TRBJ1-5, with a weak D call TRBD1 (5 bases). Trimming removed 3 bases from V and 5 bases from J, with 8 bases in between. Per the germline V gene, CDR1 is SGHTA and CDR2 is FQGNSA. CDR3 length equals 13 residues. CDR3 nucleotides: TGTGCCAGCAGCTTTCAACAGGATCAGCCCCAGCATTTT. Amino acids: CASSFQQDQPQHF. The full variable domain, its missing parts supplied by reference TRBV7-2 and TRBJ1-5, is GAGVSQSPSNKVTEKGKDVELRCDPISGHTALYWYRQSLGQGLEFLIYFQGNSAPDKSGLPSDRFSAERTGGSVSTLTIQRTQQEDSAVYLCASSFQQDQPQHFGDGTRLSIL.

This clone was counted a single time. The CDR3 DNA reads TGTGCCAGCCTTGACCGAGTTGGGTACTCTGGGGCCAACGTCCTGACTTTC. Its protein product is CASLDRVGYSGANVLTF. The gene calls are TRBV2 and TRBJ2-6; D is unclear. V was clipped by 8 bases and J by 0 bases, with 17 bases between them. CDR1 is SNHLY and CDR2 is FYNNEI in the germline V gene. The CDR3 extends over 17 amino acids.

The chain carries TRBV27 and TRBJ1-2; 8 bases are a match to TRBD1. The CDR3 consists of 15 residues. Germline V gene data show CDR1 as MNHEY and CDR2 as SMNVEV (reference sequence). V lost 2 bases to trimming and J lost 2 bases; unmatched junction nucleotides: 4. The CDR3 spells CASSLLGTGNYGYTF. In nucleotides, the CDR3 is TGTGCCAGCAGTTTACTGGGGACAGGAAACTATGGCTACACCTTC.

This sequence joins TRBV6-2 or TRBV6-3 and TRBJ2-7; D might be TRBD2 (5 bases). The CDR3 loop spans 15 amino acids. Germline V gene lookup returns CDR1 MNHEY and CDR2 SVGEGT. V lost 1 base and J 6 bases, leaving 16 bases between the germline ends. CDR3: CASSYYYDGVGEQYF. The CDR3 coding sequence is TGTGCCAGCAGTTACTACTACGACGGGGTAGGCGAGCAGTACTTC.

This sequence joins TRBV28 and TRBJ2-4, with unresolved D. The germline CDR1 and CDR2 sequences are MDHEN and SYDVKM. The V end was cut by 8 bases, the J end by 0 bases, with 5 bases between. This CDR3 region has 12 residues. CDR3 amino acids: CASGLAKNIQYF. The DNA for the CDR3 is TGTGCCAGCGGCCTAGCCAAAAACATTCAGTACTTC.

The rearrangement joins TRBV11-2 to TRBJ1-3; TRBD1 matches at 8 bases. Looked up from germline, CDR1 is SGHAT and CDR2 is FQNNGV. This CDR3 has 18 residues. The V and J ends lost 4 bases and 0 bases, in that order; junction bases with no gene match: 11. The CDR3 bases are TGTGCCAGCAGCTCCCCCCCGGGACAGGCGTACTCTGGAAACACCATATATTTT. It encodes CASSSPPGQAYSGNTIYF.

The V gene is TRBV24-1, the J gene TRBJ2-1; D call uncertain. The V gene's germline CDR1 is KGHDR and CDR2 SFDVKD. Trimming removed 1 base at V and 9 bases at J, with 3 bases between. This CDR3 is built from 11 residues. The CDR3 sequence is CATSDLTEQFF. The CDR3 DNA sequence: TGTGCCACCAGTGATTTAACTGAGCAGTTCTTC.

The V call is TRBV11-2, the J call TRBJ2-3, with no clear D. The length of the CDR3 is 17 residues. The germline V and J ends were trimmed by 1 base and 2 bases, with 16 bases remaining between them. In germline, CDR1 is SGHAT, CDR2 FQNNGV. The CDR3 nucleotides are TGTGCCAGCAGCTTAGTCAAGGGAAGCCCCTTCACAGATACGCAGTATTTT. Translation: CASSLVKGSPFTDTQYF.

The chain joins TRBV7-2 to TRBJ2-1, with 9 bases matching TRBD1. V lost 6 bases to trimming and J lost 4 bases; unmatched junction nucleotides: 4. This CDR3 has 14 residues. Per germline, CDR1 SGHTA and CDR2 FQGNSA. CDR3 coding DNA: TGTGCCAGCAGTCCTGGACAGGGGTACAATGAGCAGTTCTTC. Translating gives CASSPGQGYNEQFF.